This TCR beta chain emerged from a study of CD8 T cells in ankylosing spondylitis. The germline gives CDR1 DFQATT, CDR2 SNEGSKA (reference sequence). This CDR3 spans 14 amino acids. Trimming removed 4 bases from V and 1 base from J, with 12 bases in between. In the case of this clonotype: Antigen: not known.

Study-wide findings and caveats: A motif of eight highly homologous TCR beta variants was seen as apparently characteristic of ankylosing spondylitis blood. It was reported that disease-linked clones were significantly enriched in matched ankylosing spondylitis synovial fluid. Disease-associated clonotypes exhibited CD8+ identity and were relatively infrequent in peripheral blood.

TCRdb re-analysed the 5' RACE reads in MiXCR, keeping a single row per CDR3 protein. The table includes 200,000 to 300,000 distinct CDR3 sequences, under 30% detected once. Specimen: blood, either unsorted or a sorted T cell fraction (not recorded which). This rearrangement joins TRBV20-1 to TRBJ2-3; perhaps TRBD2 as D (6 bases). This TCR derives from a male donor with ankylosing spondylitis or in good health (not recorded which). This CDR3 reads CSAIAAAGTDTQYF. CDR3 DNA sequence: TGCAGTGCTATAGCGGCGGCGGGCACAGATACGCAGTATTTT.